Following are 14 T cell receptor beta chains from one sample sequenced in a study of CD8 T cells in Susac syndrome. A quantity of about 0.5 to 1 ug RNA underwent reverse transcription using random hexamers. TCRdb re-derived calls from the immunoSEQ multiplex PCR reads in MiXCR, one entry per CDR3 protein. The sample includes tens of thousands of distinct CDR3 sequences, under 96% of them seen just once. The sample was CD4+ T cells from PBMCs. The source of these receptors is a human donor with multiple sclerosis.

The CDR3 is CASSLLAANEQFF. CDR3 nucleotides: TGTGCCAGCAGTCTACTAGCGGCCAATGAGCAGTTCTTC. The V and J genes are TRBV27 and TRBJ2-1; 8 nucleotides match TRBD2. V was pared by 5 bases and J by 6 bases, with 3 bases of the junction left unmatched. The V gene's germline CDR1 is MNHEY and CDR2 SMNVEV (reference sequence). The CDR3 sequence is 13 residues long.

The chain couples TRBV6-2 or TRBV6-3 to TRBJ1-3, with D perhaps matching TRBD1 (6 bases). Trimming shortened V by 4 bases and J by 0 bases, and 13 bases separated the two germline ends. The CDR3 contains 16 residues. The germline V gene has CDR1 MNHEY and CDR2 SVGEGT. CDR3 nucleotides: TGTGCCAGCAGTTTGGAGGTGGGGGCCTCTGGAAACACCATATATTTT. Its translation is CASSLEVGASGNTIYF.

This sequence joins TRBV7-2 and TRBJ2-6; D remains ambiguous. The V gene lost 4 bases and the J gene lost 2 bases, with 6 bases spanning the gap. The CDR3 has 14 amino acids. CDR1 SGHTA and CDR2 FQGNSA come from the germline V gene. CDR3 sequence (DNA): TGTGCCAGCAGCTCCCGTCCTGGGGCCAACGTCCTGACTTTC. It encodes CASSSRPGANVLTF.

The J gene is TRBJ1-1, the V gene TRBV6-5, with D perhaps TRBD1 (6 bases). V was cut by 0 bases and J by 10 bases, with 12 bases left in between. Per the germline V gene, CDR1 is MNHEY and CDR2 is SVGAGI. The length of the CDR3 is 13 residues. CDR3 residues: CASSYSDSRRAFF. The CDR3 DNA sequence: TGTGCCAGCAGTTACTCGGACAGCCGGAGAGCTTTCTTT.

CDR3 bases: TGTGCCAGCAGCCTGGGACTGATGAACACTGAAGCTTTCTTT. Translating it yields CASSLGLMNTEAFF. The gene calls are TRBV7-2 and TRBJ1-1; TRBD1 might be the D (5 bases). Germline-derived CDR1 and CDR2 are SGHTA and FQGNSA. The V and J ends lost 5 bases and 0 bases respectively, with 10 bases between them. The CDR3 consists of 14 residues.

The V gene is TRBV20-1, the J gene TRBJ2-5; TRBD2 matches 10 bases. Trimming removed 0 bases from V and 5 bases from J; junction bases left unmatched: 9. The CDR3 has 16 amino acids. CDR1 and CDR2 from the germline V gene are DFQATT and SNEGSKA (reference sequence). The CDR3 DNA reads as TGCAGTGCTAGAGATACTAGCGGGGCCGTCCTGGAGACCCAGTACTTC. Protein product: CSARDTSGAVLETQYF.

The chain combines TRBV5-4 with TRBJ2-5, with TRBD2 matching over 9 bases. Germline V gene sequence: CDR1 SGHNT, CDR2 YYREEE (reference sequence). The CDR3 length is 14 residues. The V segment lost 4 bases and the J segment 5 bases; nucleotides outside the gene matches: 6. The CDR3, as DNA: TGTGCCAGCAGCACGGGACTAGCTATCGAGACCCAGTACTTC. As protein: CASSTGLAIETQYF.

The CDR3 DNA reads TGTGCCAGCAGTTCCCGACAGGGGGCTCCTGGGGCCAACGTCCTGACTTTC. Protein: CASSSRQGAPGANVLTF. V is TRBV12-3 or TRBV12-4 and J is TRBJ2-6, with 10 positions matching TRBD1. Trimming took 4 bases from V and 2 from J; bases not matched to a gene: 5. This CDR3 contains 17 residues.

The chain combines TRBV7-2 with TRBJ2-3; 15 positions match TRBD2. Germline values: CDR1 SGHTA, CDR2 FQGNSA. The CDR3 is 16 residues long. The junction had 6 bases not matched to a gene; V was cut back by 5 bases and J by 6 bases. DNA for the CDR3: TGTGCCAGCAGCCCTGGGACTAGCGGGGGGATTGATACGCAGTATTTT. Residues: CASSPGTSGGIDTQYF.

The chain carries TRBV4-1 and TRBJ2-5; a weak D match, TRBD1 (6 bases). This CDR3 has 13 residues. Germline V gene lookup returns CDR1 MGHRA and CDR2 YSYEKL. V was shortened by 4 bases and J by 4 bases, with 10 bases between the two germline ends. The CDR3 coding sequence is TGCGCCAGCAGCCGGGGGCCTTTAGAGACCCAGTACTTC. It specifies CASSRGPLETQYF.

V gene TRBV20-1 combines with J gene TRBJ2-2; 9 bases are a match to TRBD2. The germline V gene encodes CDR1 DFQATT and CDR2 SNEGSKA (reference sequence). There are 16 residues in the CDR3. J lost 6 bases, V lost 0 bases, and 8 bases had no gene match. CDR3 sequence reads: CSARDFRTSDSGELFF. As DNA, the CDR3 is TGCAGTGCTAGAGATTTTCGGACTAGCGACTCCGGGGAGCTGTTTTTT.

This clonotype was detected once. The chain carries TRBV7-2 and TRBJ1-2, with TRBD1 as a possible D gene (5 bases). The CDR3 is 13 residues long. Trimming removed 5 bases from V and 4 bases from J, with 11 bases in between. The germline CDR1 and CDR2 sequences are SGHTA and FQGNSA. The CDR3 region has the DNA TGTGCCAGCAGCGGGTCGGGGCCCTATGGCTACACCTTC. This gives the protein CASSGSGPYGYTF. Full variable domain (rest looked up from reference TRBV7-2 and TRBJ1-2): GAGVSQSPSNKVTEKGKDVELRCDPISGHTALYWYRQSLGQGLEFLIYFQGNSAPDKSGLPSDRFSAERTGGSVSTLTIQRTQQEDSAVYLCASSGSGPYGYTFGSGTRLTVV.

This chain connects TRBV20-1 to TRBJ2-3; no clear D gene. The germline CDR1 and CDR2 sequences are DFQATT and SNEGSKA (reference sequence). This CDR3 comprises 11 residues. Trimming left V 0 bases short and J 4 bases short, with 2 bases between. CDR3 residues: CSAREPDTQYF. The CDR3 nucleotides read TGCAGTGCTAGAGAGCCAGATACGCAGTATTTT.

CDR3 bases: TGTGCCACCAGCAGAGATTTCGGGAATCTTGGCTACACCTTC. Its protein product is CATSRDFGNLGYTF. J is TRBJ1-2 and V is TRBV15, with unresolved D. CDR3 length: 14 residues. Germline V gene sequence: CDR1 LNHNV, CDR2 YYDKDF (reference sequence). V shed 0 bases and J shed 7 bases, with 12 bases lying between them.